This section outlines one TCR beta chain sequence together with its context. Its target is unknown. The record originates from a study of identical twins. Overall study findings and caveats: Twin sharing of out-of-frame TCR alpha was underestimated by models in monozygotic pairs.

V shed 4 bases and J shed 9 bases, with 12 bases lying between them. Germline V lookup: CDR1 SGHTA, CDR2 FQGNSA. This CDR3 spans 13 amino acids. Template switching added a universal primer binding site, and final cDNA carried unique molecular identifiers. From the 5' RACE reads, TCRdb called clonotypes with MiXCR, one entry per CDR3 protein. Of 570,000 or so distinct CDR3 sequences listed, 9.6% are singletons. A further study also used this sample, focusing on yellow fever vaccine responses in identical twins.

The chain joins TRBV7-2 to TRBJ2-2; D call uncertain. Material for sequencing was PBMCs. This clonotype originated in a woman younger than 35 in good health. The CDR3 DNA sequence: TGTGCCAGCAGCTACGGTTCGTTGTGGGAGCTGTTTTTT. Encoded protein: CASSYGSLWELFF.